This T cell receptor beta chain was sequenced for a study of beta chain features in type 1 diabetes. All of the isolated RNA was reverse transcribed, so expressed TCRB transcripts were sequenced. Clones were read by immunoSEQ multiplex PCR, and TCRdb kept only the in-frame ones, dropping some. The sample comprises roughly 41,000 clones, around 45% of which are singletons, and approximately 0.67% rests with the top ten. This clone was seen a single time. The germline gives CDR1 SGHRS, CDR2 YFSETQ. The CDR3 runs to 14 residues. V lost 0 bases to trimming and J lost 2 bases, with 9 bases between them. This chain joins TRBV5-1 and TRBJ2-7; D perhaps matches TRBD2 (5 bases). This receptor was taken from a woman under 30 in good health. The sample comprised central memory CD4+ T cells from blood. For the CDR3, the DNA is TGCGCCAGCAGCTTGGACGGGAAGGCCTACGAGCAGTACTTC. Its protein is CASSLDGKAYEQYF.